The clone carrying this T cell receptor (beta chain) showed up many times. The data were taken from a study of low-dose radiotherapy and immunotherapy resistance in tumors. Overall study context: On an every-two-weeks schedule, patients received intravenous nivolumab 240 mg, along with ipilimumab 1 mg/kg every six weeks. Alpha- and beta-chain coverage of first-strand cDNA came from TRAV- and TRBV-specific primers.

The time point: before trial treatment. Ipilimumab, nivolumab, aspirin, low-dose cyclophosphamide and low-dose radiotherapy were administered to donors. TCR amplification used about 20 PCR cycles, a constant-region primer and a V-primer adapter. After the mRNA was isolated, it was amplified using in vitro transcription. MiXCR, applied by TCRdb to the reads, yields one record per CDR3 protein. The sample yields under 60,000 distinct CDR3 sequences, 10% to 15% seen once. This receptor was taken from a female donor with ovarian cancer. The sample in question was PBMCs, obtained before treatment.

DNA of the CDR3: TGTGCCAGCAGAAGGACAACTACCACCGGGGAGCTGTTTTTT. Amino acid sequence: CASRRTTTTGELFF. The chain recombines TRBV5-5 with TRBJ2-2; weak D call: TRBD1 (5 bases). From germline, CDR1 is SGHKS and CDR2 YYEKEE (reference sequence). The CDR3 loop spans 14 amino acids. V was cut by 5 bases and J by 4 bases, with 12 bases left in between.